This T cell receptor (beta chain) comes out of a study of OX40 agonist ivuxolimab in advanced cancers. The overall study: Eligibility rules accepted prior anti-PD-1, anti-PD-L1 or anti-CTLA-4 therapy, and approximately 40% had some.

Clones were read by immunoSEQ multiplex PCR, and TCRdb kept only the in-frame ones, dropping some. Of about 60,000 clones listed, around 87% are singletons. This sequence originates from an adult with an advanced solid tumor such as melanoma, head and neck, liver or kidney cancer. The material was CD4+ or CD8+ T cells sorted from blood, obtained in a trial of the OX40 agonist ivuxolimab.

The CDR3 region is CASSIGVPNYGYTF. The CDR3 DNA reads TGTGCCAGTAGTATCGGAGTCCCTAACTATGGCTACACCTTC. V is TRBV19 and J is TRBJ1-2; D unresolved. Germline CDR1 reads LNHDA; CDR2 reads SQIVND (reference sequence). Trimming removed 3 bases from V and 0 bases from J, with 8 bases in between. This CDR3 comprises 14 residues. The full variable domain, completed using reference TRBV19 and TRBJ1-2, is DGGITQSPKYLFRKEGQNVTLSCEQNLNHDAMYWYRQDPGQGLRLIYYSQIVNDFQKGDIAEGYSVSREKKESFPLTVTSAQKNPTAFYLCASSIGVPNYGYTFGSGTRLTVV.